The 8 T cell receptor beta chains in this list originate from one sample, sequenced in a study of technical replicates of blood from a few donors. TCRdb's table, derived via immunoSEQ multiplex PCR, lists solely in-frame clones and lacks some. The sample has over 65,000 clones; 94% are singletons. Specimen: T cells isolated from PBMCs. All receptors come from a human donor in good health.

The gene calls are TRBV4-2 and TRBJ1-2; the D gene is possibly TRBD1 (5 bases). V dropped 2 bases and J dropped 6 bases, with 10 bases sitting between them. The length of the CDR3 is 13 residues. Looked up from germline, CDR1 is LGHNA and CDR2 is YNFKEQ. CDR3 in amino acids: CASSQSDRNGYTF. The CDR3 bases are TGTGCCAGCAGCCAAAGCGACAGAAATGGCTACACCTTC.

The rearrangement joins TRBV19 to TRBJ1-6; D may be TRBD1 (5 bases). V dropped 5 bases and J dropped 7 bases, with 12 bases sitting between them. The CDR3 is 14 residues long. The germline gives CDR1 LNHDA, CDR2 SQIVND (reference sequence). The CDR3 DNA reads TGTGCCAGTAGTCTTGACAGAAACAATTCACCCCTCCACTTT. It encodes CASSLDRNNSPLHF.

The rearrangement joins TRBV6-5 to TRBJ1-1; no firm D call. Trimming removed 8 bases from V and 6 bases from J, with 10 bases in between. The CDR3 runs to 11 residues. Germline CDR1 MNHEY, CDR2 SVGAGI. The CDR3, as DNA: TGTGCCAGCGGGAGAATGGCTGAAGCTTTCTTT. Translation gives CASGRMAEAFF.

V gene TRBV12-5 combines with J gene TRBJ1-6; D call uncertain. The ends were cut back, 0 bases at V and 5 bases at J, with 23 bases in the middle. CDR1 and CDR2 from the germline V gene are LGHNT and FRNRAP. The CDR3 contains 20 residues. The CDR3 sequence is CASGLVRHLSRGKDNSPLHF. CDR3 nucleotides: TGTGCTAGTGGTTTGGTACGGCACTTATCTAGAGGGAAGGATAATTCACCCCTCCACTTT.

The rearrangement links TRBV27 to TRBJ1-2; D call uncertain. Germline CDR1 MNHEY, CDR2 SMNVEV (reference sequence). The V end lost 5 bases, the J end lost 0 bases, and 13 bases lay between the germline ends. The CDR3 runs 15 residues. Written as DNA, the CDR3 is TGTGCCAGCAGTACACATAACAGAGCTAACTATGGCTACACCTTC. Amino acid sequence: CASSTHNRANYGYTF.

The chain carries TRBV9 and TRBJ1-1, with no clear D. V lost 4 bases, J lost 4 bases, and 14 bases lay in between. CDR3 size: 14 residues. Germline V gene data show CDR1 as SGDLS and CDR2 as YYNGEE. CDR3 loop: CASSPRPFGTEAFF. DNA of the CDR3: TGTGCCAGCAGCCCCAGGCCCTTCGGCACTGAAGCTTTCTTT.

This rearrangement joins TRBV19 to TRBJ2-1; D might be TRBD1 (6 bases). V lost 5 bases and J lost 2, with 13 bases in between. Per the germline V gene, CDR1 is LNHDA and CDR2 is SQIVND (reference sequence). This CDR3 has 15 amino acids. The DNA for the CDR3 is TGTGCCAGTAGTGAGTACAGGGTCCCCTACAATGAGCAGTTCTTC. Amino acids: CASSEYRVPYNEQFF.

This clone was recorded only once. The genes are TRBV29-1 and TRBJ2-3, with D unresolved. The germline CDR1 and CDR2 sequences are SQVTM and ANQGSEA. The germline V and J ends were trimmed by 8 bases and 1 base, with 13 bases remaining between them. This CDR3 is built from 13 residues. The CDR3 loop reads CSLVVGGTDTQYF. In nucleotides, the CDR3 is TGCAGCCTAGTGGTGGGTGGCACAGATACGCAGTATTTT.